The 20 T cell receptor beta chains below were found in one sample sequenced in a study of cytomegalovirus exposure and HLA in healthy donors. A multiplex PCR was run with 60 Vbeta primers and 13 Jbeta primers. Clones were read by immunoSEQ multiplex PCR, and TCRdb kept only the in-frame ones, dropping some. The sample records around 150,000 clones, about 80% being singletons. Sequenced: PBMCs. The receptors here all came from a man aged 18 to 29 in good health and CMV-seropositive.

The chain employs TRBV7-9 and TRBJ1-4, with TRBD1 matching 8 bases. Trimming at V came to 5 bases and at J to 0 bases, leaving 5 bases not matched to a gene. This CDR3 is 16 amino acids long. Germline loops: CDR1 SEHNR, CDR2 FQNEAQ (reference sequence). As DNA, the CDR3 is TGTGCCAGCAGCATCGGGACAGGTGCAACTAATGAAAAACTGTTTTTT. Its protein is CASSIGTGATNEKLFF. Based on the CDR3 plus reference TRBV7-9 and TRBJ1-4, the full variable domain is DTGVSQNPRHKITKRGQNVTFRCDPISEHNRLYWYRQTLGQGPEFLTYFQNEAQLEKSRLLSDRFSAERPKGSFSTLEIQRTEQGDSAMYLCASSIGTGATNEKLFFGSGTQLSVL.

A few counts support this clone. The genes are TRBV7-2 and TRBJ2-1; 11 bases fit TRBD2. Germline loops: CDR1 SGHTA, CDR2 FQGNSA. Trimming removed 3 bases from V and 1 base from J; junction bases left unmatched: 8. The CDR3 runs to 18 residues. CDR3 DNA: TGTGCCAGCAGCTTTCCCGCTAGCGGGGGGAAATCCTACAATGAGCAGTTCTTC. Translation gives CASSFPASGGKSYNEQFF.

V gene TRBV4-3 combines with J gene TRBJ1-4, with D hard to call. Germline V gene lookup returns CDR1 LGHNA and CDR2 YSLEER. This CDR3 has 15 amino acids. V was pared by 1 base and J by 1 base, with 7 bases between. The CDR3 sequence: CASSQGVVTNEKLFF. The CDR3 DNA reads TGCGCCAGCAGCCAAGGCGTAGTAACTAATGAAAAACTGTTTTTT.

This rearrangement joins TRBV30 to TRBJ2-5; tentative D call: TRBD1 (7 bases). Trimming cost V 5 bases and J 2 bases, with 12 bases left between them. The CDR3 contains 13 residues. Germline V gene lookup returns CDR1 GTSNPN and CDR2 SVGIG (reference sequence). DNA of the CDR3: TGTGCCTGGGCAGGGGGGCAGCAAGAGACCCAGTACTTC. Amino acids: CAWAGGQQETQYF.

The rearrangement joins TRBV4-3 to TRBJ2-7, with 9 bases aligning to TRBD1. CDR3 length equals 16 residues. The germline V gene encodes CDR1 LGHNA and CDR2 YSLEER. V was pared by 1 base and J by 2 bases, with 6 bases of the junction left unmatched. CDR3 amino acids: CASSQGSTGGTYEQYF. For the CDR3, the DNA is TGCGCCAGCAGCCAAGGATCGACAGGGGGTACCTACGAGCAGTACTTC.

This clone was counted only a few times. This chain links TRBV6-1 with TRBJ2-1; 12 nucleotides agree with TRBD2. CDR1 MNHNS and CDR2 SASEGT come from the germline V gene. Unmatched junction bases numbered 5, after V lost 4 bases and J lost 7 bases. CDR3 length equals 15 residues. In DNA form, the CDR3 reads TGTGCCAGCAGTGCCAGGACTAGCGGGGTGAATGAGCAGTTCTTC. Translated: CASSARTSGVNEQFF.

The rearrangement links TRBV6-5 to TRBJ2-1, with 12 bases lining up with TRBD2. The germline CDR1 and CDR2 sequences are MNHEY and SVGAGI. The CDR3 contains 15 residues. V gave up 0 bases and J gave up 8 bases; unmatched junction bases: 2. The CDR3, as DNA: TGTGCCAGCAGTTACTCGACTAGCGGGAGCGATGAGCAGTTCTTC. It encodes CASSYSTSGSDEQFF.

This clone has only one observation. The chain recombines TRBV7-2 with TRBJ2-1, with D perhaps TRBD1 (5 bases). The germline gives CDR1 SGHTA, CDR2 FQGNSA. Deletions cut 5 bases from V and 8 bases from J, with 16 bases between. This CDR3 is built from 14 residues. CDR3 residues: CASSPGLVVDEQFF. In DNA, the CDR3 is TGTGCCAGCAGCCCAGGGTTAGTGGTCGATGAGCAGTTCTTC.

Only one count was recorded for this clone. The chain links TRBV7-7 to TRBJ2-5, with a tentative D call TRBD2 (5 bases). The CDR3 is 14 residues long. Germline lookup yields CDR1 SSHAT and CDR2 FNYEAQ (reference sequence). V lost 3 bases to trimming and J lost 5 bases, with 13 bases between them. CDR3 residues: CASSLGVTGETQYF. For the CDR3, the DNA is TGTGCCAGCAGCTTGGGAGTCACGGGGGAGACCCAGTACTTC. Full variable domain (rest looked up from reference TRBV7-7 and TRBJ2-5): GAGVSQSPRYKVTKRGQDVTLRCDPISSHATLYWYQQALGQGPEFLTYFNYEAQPDKSGLPSDRFSAERPEGSISTLTIQRTEQRDSAMYRCASSLGVTGETQYFGPGTRLLVL.

The V call is TRBV30, the J call TRBJ1-6; TRBD1 matches at 9 bases. The CDR3 spans 14 residues. V gave up 3 bases and J gave up 5 bases; unmatched junction bases: 2. Germline lookup yields CDR1 GTSNPN and CDR2 SVGIG (reference sequence). The CDR3 sequence: CAWRQGADNSPLHF. Written as DNA, the CDR3 is TGTGCCTGGAGACAGGGGGCCGATAATTCACCCCTCCACTTT.

V and J are TRBV10-2 and TRBJ2-1, with 11 bases lining up with TRBD2. This CDR3 has 17 amino acids. The germline V gene encodes CDR1 WSHSY and CDR2 SAAADI. The V and J ends lost 6 bases and 7 bases, in that order; junction bases with no gene match: 14. For the CDR3, the DNA is TGCGCCAGCAGGATTTATAGCGGGGGGGCACTCACAAATGAGCAGTTCTTC. Its protein is CASRIYSGGALTNEQFF.

The rearrangement joins TRBV5-4 to TRBJ1-4, with D possibly being TRBD1 (5 bases). From germline, CDR1 is SGHNT and CDR2 YYREEE (reference sequence). The length of the CDR3 is 15 residues. Trimming stripped 4 bases from V and 2 bases from J, with 12 bases between. CDR3: CASSTDRATNEKLFF. The CDR3 coding sequence is TGTGCCAGCAGCACCGACAGAGCGACTAATGAAAAACTGTTTTTT.

The count of this clone is one. The J gene is TRBJ1-5, the V gene TRBV7-2; TRBD1 is a possible D gene (6 bases). The germline CDR1 and CDR2 sequences are SGHTA and FQGNSA. CDR3 length equals 16 residues. Trimming took off 3 bases at V and 6 bases at J, with 18 bases between the two ends. CDR3 in DNA: TGTGCCAGCAGCTTGAGCGGCAGGGGCATAGGTCAGCCCCAGCATTTT. Amino acid sequence: CASSLSGRGIGQPQHF.

The genes are TRBV9 and TRBJ1-2, with a possible D match to TRBD1 (6 bases). The germline gives CDR1 SGDLS, CDR2 YYNGEE. CDR3 length: 13 amino acids. V dropped 3 bases and J dropped 7 bases, with 13 bases sitting between them. The CDR3 DNA sequence: TGTGCCAGCAGCGAGACAGGTTTTAGTGGCTACACCTTC. Amino acids: CASSETGFSGYTF. Looking up the rest from reference TRBV9 and TRBJ1-2 gives the full variable domain: DSGVTQTPKHLITATGQRVTLRCSPRSGDLSVYWYQQSLDQGLQFLIQYYNGEERAKGNILERFSAQQFPDLHSELNLSSLELGDSALYFCASSETGFSGYTFGSGTRLTVV.

The V call is TRBV11-2, the J call TRBJ2-5; D possibly corresponds to TRBD2 (5 bases). The V gene lost 3 bases and the J gene lost 11 bases, with 13 bases spanning the gap. CDR1 and CDR2 (germline): SGHAT, FQNNGV. This CDR3 comprises 12 residues. The CDR3 spells CASSFGGSPQYF. The CDR3 bases are TGTGCCAGCAGCTTCGGCGGGTCCCCGCAGTACTTC.

This sequence joins TRBV5-1 and TRBJ1-1; 9 bases are shared with TRBD1. The V and J ends lost 1 base and 2 bases, in that order; junction bases with no gene match: 3. Looked up from germline, CDR1 is SGHRS and CDR2 is YFSETQ. This CDR3 has 15 amino acids. The CDR3 bases are TGCGCCAGCAGCTTGCGGACAGGGGATAACACTGAAGCTTTCTTT. Amino acids: CASSLRTGDNTEAFF.

V usage is TRBV5-1 and J usage is TRBJ2-4, with 10 nucleotides matching TRBD2. The CDR3 spans 20 residues. CDR1 and CDR2 from the germline V gene are SGHRS and YFSETQ. V was clipped by 1 base and J by 0 bases; unmatched bases: 13. The CDR3 DNA reads TGCGCCAGCAGCTTGTATATCGCTAGCGGGAGAGGGATAGCCAAAAACATTCAGTACTTC. Translated: CASSLYIASGRGIAKNIQYF.

The genes are TRBV7-8 and TRBJ2-5; TRBD1 matches 8 bases. Unmatched junction bases numbered 10, after V lost 5 bases and J lost 5 bases. Germline lookup yields CDR1 SGHVS and CDR2 FQNEAQ. The CDR3 totals 15 residues. The CDR3 sequence is CASSLGQGRTETQYF. CDR3 sequence (DNA): TGTGCCAGCAGCCTCGGACAGGGCCGTACGGAGACCCAGTACTTC.

This clone appeared once. This chain uses TRBV5-6 with TRBJ1-1; 7 bases match TRBD1. This CDR3 contains 16 residues. Per germline, CDR1 SGHDT and CDR2 YYEEEE. Unmatched junction bases numbered 9, after V lost 4 bases and J lost 0 bases. CDR3 DNA: TGTGCCAGCAGCCACGTGCCGGGACAGATGAACACTGAAGCTTTCTTT. It is translated as CASSHVPGQMNTEAFF. The whole variable domain, filled in from reference TRBV5-6 and TRBJ1-1, reads DAGVTQSPTHLIKTRGQQVTLRCSPKSGHDTVSWYQQALGQGPQFIFQYYEEEERQRGNFPDRFSGHQFPNYSSELNVNALLLGDSALYLCASSHVPGQMNTEAFFGQGTRLTVV.

The rearrangement links TRBV18 to TRBJ2-7; D possibly corresponds to TRBD2 (6 bases). The V gene lost 4 bases and the J gene lost 6 bases, with 16 bases spanning the gap. Germline CDR1 KGHSH, CDR2 LQKENI. This CDR3 has 14 residues. In DNA form, the CDR3 reads TGTGCCAGCTCACTATCGGTGGAGGGACCCGAGCAGTACTTC. Its protein is CASSLSVEGPEQYF.